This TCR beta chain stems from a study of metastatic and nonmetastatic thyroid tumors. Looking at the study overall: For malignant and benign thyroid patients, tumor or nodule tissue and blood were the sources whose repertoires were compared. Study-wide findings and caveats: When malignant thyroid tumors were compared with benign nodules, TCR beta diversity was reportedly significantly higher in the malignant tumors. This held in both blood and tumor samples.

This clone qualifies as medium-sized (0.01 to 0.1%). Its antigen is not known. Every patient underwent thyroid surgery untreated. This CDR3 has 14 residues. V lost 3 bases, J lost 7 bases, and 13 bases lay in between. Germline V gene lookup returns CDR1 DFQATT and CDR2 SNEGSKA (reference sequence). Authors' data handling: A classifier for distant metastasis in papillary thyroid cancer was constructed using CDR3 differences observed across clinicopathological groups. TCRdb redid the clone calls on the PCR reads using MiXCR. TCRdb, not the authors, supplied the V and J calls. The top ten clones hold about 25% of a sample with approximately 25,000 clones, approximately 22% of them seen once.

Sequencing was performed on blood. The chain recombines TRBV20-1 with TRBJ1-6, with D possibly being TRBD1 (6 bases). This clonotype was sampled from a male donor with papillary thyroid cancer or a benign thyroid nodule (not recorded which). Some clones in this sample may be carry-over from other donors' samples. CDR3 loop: CSASVGAENSPLHF. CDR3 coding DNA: TGCAGTGCTAGTGTGGGGGCCGAGAATTCACCCCTCCACTTT.